The 31 T cell receptor beta chains presented below share a single source sample, sequenced in a study of blood T cell repertoires in COVID-19. Generated by immunoSEQ multiplex PCR, the TCRdb table keeps only in-frame clones and is missing some. The table lists over 200,000 clones, around 80% of them singletons. The sample taken for sequencing was peripheral blood. Source of these receptors: a woman of 80 years or more with COVID-19, enrolled during active disease.

This sequence joins TRBV5-6 and TRBJ1-1, with D perhaps TRBD1 (6 bases). This CDR3 is 14 amino acids long. From germline, CDR1 is SGHDT and CDR2 YYEEEE. The germline V and J ends were trimmed by 4 bases and 1 base, with 11 bases remaining between them. The CDR3 protein is CASSLGGRNTEAFF. In DNA, the CDR3 is TGTGCCAGCAGCCTGGGGGGGCGGAACACTGAAGCTTTCTTT. The entire variable domain, with the rest obtained from reference TRBV5-6 and TRBJ1-1, is as follows: DAGVTQSPTHLIKTRGQQVTLRCSPKSGHDTVSWYQQALGQGPQFIFQYYEEEERQRGNFPDRFSGHQFPNYSSELNVNALLLGDSALYLCASSLGGRNTEAFFGQGTRLTVV.

The chain is built from TRBV19 and TRBJ1-5; 7 bases are shared with TRBD1. The CDR3 extends over 15 amino acids. Germline CDR1 reads LNHDA; CDR2 reads SQIVND (reference sequence). The V segment lost 5 bases and the J segment 2 bases; nucleotides outside the gene matches: 6. CDR3 nucleotide sequence: TGTGCCAGTAGTCAGGGGGTCGGGGGCAATCAGCCCCAGCATTTT. Its translation: CASSQGVGGNQPQHF.

This chain links TRBV19 with TRBJ2-1; no clear D gene. This CDR3 has 13 residues. V lost 7 bases, J lost 10 bases, and 17 bases lay in between. Per germline, CDR1 LNHDA and CDR2 SQIVND (reference sequence). Written as DNA, the CDR3 is TGTGCCAGTACCCCCCTAGGATTCAACGAGCAGTTCTTC. Residues: CASTPLGFNEQFF.

This CDR3 reads CASSLASAGAPYEQYF. The CDR3 DNA follows: TGTGCCAGCAGCTTAGCATCAGCGGGGGCACCCTACGAGCAGTACTTC. The rearrangement uses TRBV11-2 and TRBJ2-7; the match to TRBD2 covers 8 bases. After removal of 1 base from V and 2 bases from J, the junction contained 7 bases not matched to a gene. The CDR3 covers 16 residues. CDR1 and CDR2 (germline): SGHAT, FQNNGV. Looking up the rest from reference TRBV11-2 and TRBJ2-7 gives the full variable domain: EAGVAQSPRYKIIEKRQSVAFWCNPISGHATLYWYQQILGQGPKLLIQFQNNGVVDDSQLPKDRFSAERLKGVDSTLKIQPAKLEDSAVYLCASSLASAGAPYEQYFGPGTRLTVT.

The CDR3 DNA follows: TGCGCCAGCAGCTTGTTTCTCGGAGACACTGAAGCTTTCTTT. Protein product: CASSLFLGDTEAFF. V gene TRBV5-1 combines with J gene TRBJ1-1, with no clear D. Germline CDR1 SGHRS, CDR2 YFSETQ. V gave up 1 base and J gave up 3 bases, with 10 bases separating them. The CDR3 sequence is 14 residues long.

CDR3 residues: CASSQRGWAGELFF. DNA for the CDR3: TGTGCCAGCAGCCAAAGGGGCTGGGCCGGGGAGCTGTTTTTT. The gene calls are TRBV3-1 (or the pseudogene TRBV3-2) and TRBJ2-2; possible D gene TRBD1, 5 bases. V was pared by 2 bases and J by 6 bases, with 10 bases between. The CDR3 is 14 amino acids. The V gene's germline CDR1 is LGHDT and CDR2 YNNKEL (reference sequence).

The rearrangement links TRBV24-1 to TRBJ2-6, with 12 bases identical to TRBD1. With 5 bases clipped from V and 4 bases from J, the junction kept 14 bases outside the gene matches. The CDR3 is made up of 20 amino acids. The germline V gene has CDR1 KGHDR and CDR2 SFDVKD. CDR3: CATSGNPGTGGIMGANVLTF. CDR3 coding DNA: TGTGCCACCAGTGGCAACCCCGGGACAGGGGGCATCATGGGGGCCAACGTCCTGACTTTC.

This clone was counted only a few times. CDR3 amino acids: CATSGGGTDTQYF. The CDR3 nucleotides read TGTGCCACTAGCGGGGGGGGCACAGATACGCAGTATTTT. This chain joins TRBV19 and TRBJ2-3; 12 nucleotides match TRBD2. The V gene's germline CDR1 is LNHDA and CDR2 SQIVND (reference sequence). This CDR3 comprises 13 residues. Unmatched junction bases numbered 0, after V lost 10 bases and J lost 1 base. Combining the CDR3 with reference TRBV19 and TRBJ2-3 gives the whole variable domain DGGITQSPKYLFRKEGQNVTLSCEQNLNHDAMYWYRQDPGQGLRLIYYSQIVNDFQKGDIAEGYSVSREKKESFPLTVTSAQKNPTAFYLCATSGGGTDTQYFGPGTRLTVL.

This rearrangement joins TRBV19 to TRBJ2-1; 9 nucleotides match TRBD1. V gave up 6 bases and J gave up 12 bases; unmatched junction bases: 18. Germline V lookup: CDR1 LNHDA, CDR2 SQIVND (reference sequence). The CDR3 has 16 amino acids. The CDR3 DNA reads as TGTGCCAGTAGGGACAGGGGTTCTCTAGGGGCCCACGCGCAGTTCTTC. The encoded protein is CASRDRGSLGAHAQFF.

This chain joins TRBV9 and TRBJ2-2, with TRBD1 identical over 7 bases. This CDR3 is 15 amino acids long. CDR1 SGDLS and CDR2 YYNGEE come from the germline V gene. The ends lost 7 bases at V and 2 bases at J; junction bases unmatched: 8. CDR3 in DNA: TGTGCCAGCCGACCGGGACAGATTAACACCGGGGAGCTGTTTTTT. This encodes CASRPGQINTGELFF.

J is TRBJ1-6 and V is TRBV3-1 (or the pseudogene TRBV3-2); a possible D gene is TRBD1 (5 bases). Trimming took 6 bases from V and 7 from J, leaving 10 bases between them. The CDR3 covers 13 residues. Per germline, CDR1 LGHDT and CDR2 YNNKEL (reference sequence). CDR3 residues: CASRGLENSPLHF. In nucleotides, the CDR3 is TGTGCCAGCAGGGGGCTTGAGAATTCACCCCTCCACTTT.

V is TRBV5-1 and J is TRBJ2-3; D is possibly TRBD2 (7 bases). Trimming removed 1 base at V and 2 bases at J, with 11 bases between. The CDR3 covers 15 residues. Germline CDR1 reads SGHRS; CDR2 reads YFSETQ. DNA for the CDR3: TGCGCCAGCAGCTTGCGGGGGGCTTCCACAGATACGCAGTATTTT. Translation gives CASSLRGASTDTQYF. Looking up the rest from reference TRBV5-1 and TRBJ2-3 gives the full variable domain: KAGVTQTPRYLIKTRGQQVTLSCSPISGHRSVSWYQQTPGQGLQFLFEYFSETQRNKGNFPGRFSGRQFSNSRSEMNVSTLELGDSALYLCASSLRGASTDTQYFGPGTRLTVL.

The chain recombines TRBV6-1 with TRBJ2-6, with D possibly TRBD2 on 5 matching bases. Trimming left V 1 base short and J 3 bases short, with 7 bases between. In germline, CDR1 is MNHNS, CDR2 SASEGT. The CDR3 consists of 15 residues. CDR3 in DNA: TGTGCCAGCAGTGAAGGGACTTATGGGGCCAACGTCCTGACTTTC. Its translation is CASSEGTYGANVLTF.

CDR3 DNA: TGCGCCAGCAGCCAACTTAGGGGGACGGAGCAGTTCTTC. Residues: CASSQLRGTEQFF. The chain uses TRBV4-1 and TRBJ2-1; perhaps TRBD1 as D (6 bases). Germline V gene sequence: CDR1 MGHRA, CDR2 YSYEKL. The CDR3 extends over 13 amino acids. Trimming took off 2 bases at V and 10 bases at J, with 12 bases between the two ends.

The chain links TRBV2 to TRBJ2-7, with 12 bases aligning to TRBD2. The germline gives CDR1 SNHLY, CDR2 FYNNEI. V trimming: 4 bases; J trimming: 4 bases; junction bases outside the gene matches: 20. The CDR3 is 20 amino acids. The CDR3 DNA reads TGTGCCAGCAGTGCCCTTCCGGGACAGAAGACTAGCGGGAGAGTTTACGAGCAGTACTTC. It codes for CASSALPGQKTSGRVYEQYF.

CDR3 protein: CASSLGLAGNYEQYF. CDR3 DNA: TGTGCCAGCAGCTTGGGTCTAGCGGGAAACTACGAGCAGTACTTC. V usage is TRBV11-2 and J usage is TRBJ2-7, with TRBD2 matching 9 bases. V shed 3 bases and J 3 bases; nucleotides not matched to a gene: 6. This CDR3 is 15 amino acids long. Germline V gene sequence: CDR1 SGHAT, CDR2 FQNNGV. Variable domain in full (rest from reference TRBV11-2 and TRBJ2-7): EAGVAQSPRYKIIEKRQSVAFWCNPISGHATLYWYQQILGQGPKLLIQFQNNGVVDDSQLPKDRFSAERLKGVDSTLKIQPAKLEDSAVYLCASSLGLAGNYEQYFGPGTRLTVT.

The chain links TRBV3-1 (or the pseudogene TRBV3-2) to TRBJ2-5, with 7 bases fitting TRBD1. Germline CDR1 reads LGHDT; CDR2 reads YNNKEL (reference sequence). The CDR3 consists of 13 residues. Trimming at V came to 9 bases and at J to 2 bases, leaving 6 bases not matched to a gene. The CDR3 DNA reads as TGTGCCAGTGGGGGACAGCCACAAGAGACCCAGTACTTC. It codes for CASGGQPQETQYF.

This chain uses TRBV5-5 with TRBJ1-2; perhaps TRBD1 as D (6 bases). Between the trimmed V and J ends, which lost 4 bases and 7 bases, there was a span of 14 bases. The CDR3 has 13 residues. CDR1 and CDR2 (germline): SGHKS, YYEKEE (reference sequence). The CDR3 DNA follows: TGTGCCAGCAGCGAAGCAACAGGGCGTGGCTACACCTTC. Residues: CASSEATGRGYTF.

This clone was seen only once. The chain combines TRBV15 with TRBJ1-5, with no clear D. The CDR3 sequence is 15 residues long. From germline, CDR1 is LNHNV and CDR2 YYDKDF (reference sequence). V was pared by 0 bases and J by 0 bases, with 6 bases between. The CDR3: CATSRDPVSNQPQHF. CDR3 coding DNA: TGTGCCACCAGCAGAGACCCGGTTAGCAATCAGCCCCAGCATTTT.

This chain links TRBV15 with TRBJ2-1; tentatively, D is TRBD1 (6 bases). V lost 0 bases and J lost 6, with 9 bases in between. The germline V gene encodes CDR1 LNHNV and CDR2 YYDKDF (reference sequence). This CDR3 has 14 amino acids. CDR3 residues: CATSRDIRGNEQFF. The CDR3 DNA reads as TGTGCCACCAGCAGAGACATCAGGGGCAATGAGCAGTTCTTC. Variable domain in full (rest from reference TRBV15 and TRBJ2-1): DAMVIQNPRYQVTQFGKPVTLSCSQTLNHNVMYWYQQKSSQAPKLLFHYYDKDFNNEADTPDNFQSRRPNTSFCFLDIRSPGLGDTAMYLCATSRDIRGNEQFFGPGTRLTVL.

Regarding this clone: In the same sample, other DNA sequences code for this CDR3. The chain couples TRBV9 to TRBJ2-7, with 11 positions matching TRBD2. Germline V CDR1 and CDR2: SGDLS, YYNGEE. J lost 3 bases, V lost 2 bases, and 1 base had no gene match. CDR3 length: 14 residues. The CDR3: CASSVGTSGYEQYF. CDR3 nucleotides: TGTGCCAGCAGCGTTGGGACTAGCGGCTACGAGCAGTACTTC. Complete variable domain (other parts from reference TRBV9 and TRBJ2-7): DSGVTQTPKHLITATGQRVTLRCSPRSGDLSVYWYQQSLDQGLQFLIQYYNGEERAKGNILERFSAQQFPDLHSELNLSSLELGDSALYFCASSVGTSGYEQYFGPGTRLTVT.

V usage is TRBV5-1 and J usage is TRBJ1-6, with TRBD1 as a possible D gene (5 bases). The V gene's germline CDR1 is SGHRS and CDR2 YFSETQ. This CDR3 has 15 amino acids. The V gene lost 3 bases and the J gene lost 5 bases, with 12 bases spanning the gap. The DNA for the CDR3 is TGCGCCAGCAGCTCCCGTGGCAGGGATAATTCACCCCTCCACTTT. This sequence encodes CASSSRGRDNSPLHF.

V gene TRBV6-5 combines with J gene TRBJ1-2; D remains unclear. CDR1 and CDR2 from the germline V gene are MNHEY and SVGAGI. The germline V and J ends were trimmed by 8 bases and 4 bases, with 11 bases remaining between them. CDR3 length equals 12 residues. CDR3 sequence: CASVSETYGYTF. DNA of the CDR3: TGTGCCAGCGTCTCGGAGACCTATGGCTACACCTTC.

The chain has TRBV6-5 and TRBJ1-1, with no clear D. With 7 bases removed from V and 3 bases from J, the gap between germline ends came to 15 bases. In germline, CDR1 is MNHEY, CDR2 SVGAGI. This CDR3 region has 14 residues. The CDR3 region has the DNA TGTGCCAGCACGGTCAGGTTGATTGACACTGAAGCTTTCTTT. Translating gives CASTVRLIDTEAFF.

This chain uses TRBV6-5 with TRBJ1-5; 12 positions agree with TRBD1. J was trimmed by 7 bases and V by 8 bases; bases with no gene match: 3. Germline V gene data show CDR1 as MNHEY and CDR2 as SVGAGI. The CDR3 totals 13 residues. CDR3 sequence: CASGTGGRQPQHF. The DNA for the CDR3 is TGTGCCAGCGGGACAGGGGGCCGGCAGCCCCAGCATTTT.

The J gene is TRBJ2-5, the V gene TRBV27; 9 bases are a match to TRBD2. Germline CDR1 is MNHEY and CDR2 is SMNVEV (reference sequence). CDR3 length: 17 residues. J gave up 7 bases and V 5 bases, and 17 bases lay outside the gene matches. The DNA for the CDR3 is TGTGCCAGCAGTCCTTCGCTGGGGCGGGAGGGATTCTCGACCCAGTACTTC. Translation gives CASSPSLGREGFSTQYF.

The genes are TRBV5-1 and TRBJ1-6; D gene uncertain. Germline V gives CDR1 SGHRS, CDR2 YFSETQ. The CDR3 is made up of 13 amino acids. V was clipped by 0 bases and J by 13 bases, with 11 bases between them. For the CDR3, the DNA is TGCGCCAGCAGCTTGGGGGTCCGAGCGCCCCTCCACTTT. This encodes CASSLGVRAPLHF.

This sequence joins TRBV29-1 and TRBJ2-1; D remains ambiguous. CDR1 SQVTM and CDR2 ANQGSEA come from the germline V gene. V was clipped by 4 bases and J by 8 bases, with 9 bases between them. The length of the CDR3 is 11 residues. In DNA, the CDR3 is TGCAGCGTTGGTGTATCGGATGAGCAGTTCTTC. As protein: CSVGVSDEQFF.

This clone has only a few counts. The chain employs TRBV5-1 and TRBJ2-3; 7 bases match TRBD1. With V trimmed by 4 bases and J by 2 bases, 4 bases remained unmatched. The CDR3 covers 14 residues. CDR1 and CDR2 from the germline V gene are SGHRS and YFSETQ. The CDR3: CASSNGQDTDTQYF. The CDR3 DNA reads as TGCGCCAGCAGCAACGGACAGGACACAGATACGCAGTATTTT. Full variable domain (remainder filled in from reference TRBV5-1 and TRBJ2-3): KAGVTQTPRYLIKTRGQQVTLSCSPISGHRSVSWYQQTPGQGLQFLFEYFSETQRNKGNFPGRFSGRQFSNSRSEMNVSTLELGDSALYLCASSNGQDTDTQYFGPGTRLTVL.

CDR3 coding DNA: TGTGCCAGCAGCGTGCACATGACCGAGGAAACTTTCTTT. Protein sequence: CASSVHMTEETFF. V usage is TRBV9 and J usage is TRBJ1-1; D is unclear. V lost 2 bases and J 12 bases, leaving 17 bases between the germline ends. CDR3 length: 13 amino acids. Looked up from germline, CDR1 is SGDLS and CDR2 is YYNGEE.

This rearrangement joins TRBV3-1 (or the pseudogene TRBV3-2) to TRBJ1-1; unclear D gene. Between the trimmed V and J ends, which lost 7 bases and 4 bases, there was a span of 13 bases. Germline V gene lookup returns CDR1 LGHDT and CDR2 YNNKEL (reference sequence). The CDR3 consists of 13 residues. The DNA for the CDR3 is TGTGCCAGCACATCAATCCGGGGCACTGAAGCTTTCTTT. As protein: CASTSIRGTEAFF.